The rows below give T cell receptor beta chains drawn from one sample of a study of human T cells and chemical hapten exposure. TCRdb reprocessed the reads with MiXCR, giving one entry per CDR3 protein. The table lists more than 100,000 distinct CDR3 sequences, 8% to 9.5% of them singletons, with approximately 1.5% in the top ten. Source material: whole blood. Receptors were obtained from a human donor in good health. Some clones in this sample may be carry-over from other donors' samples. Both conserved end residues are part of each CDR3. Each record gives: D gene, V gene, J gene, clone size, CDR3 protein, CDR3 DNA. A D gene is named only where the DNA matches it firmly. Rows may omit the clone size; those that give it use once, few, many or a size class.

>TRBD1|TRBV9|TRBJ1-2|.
CASSVVEGAGYGYTF
TGTGCCAGCAGCGTAGTGGAGGGGGCGGGCTATGGCTACACCTTC
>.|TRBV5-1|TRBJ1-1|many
CASSLAKGKMNTEAFF
TGCGCCAGCAGCTTGGCCAAAGGAAAGATGAACACTGAAGCTTTCTTT
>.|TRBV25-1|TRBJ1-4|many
CASSDARATNEKLFF
TGTGCCAGCAGTGACGCTCGCGCAACTAATGAAAAACTGTTTTTT
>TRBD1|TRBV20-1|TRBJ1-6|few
CSASPGQGWRSPLHF
TGCAGTGCTAGCCCGGGACAGGGCTGGCGGTCACCCCTCCACTTT
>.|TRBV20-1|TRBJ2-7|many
CSARGTAGAAGYEQYF
TGCAGTGCTAGAGGGACGGCGGGCGCCGCCGGTTACGAGCAGTACTTC
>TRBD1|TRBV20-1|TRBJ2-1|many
CSASSGQGYNEQFF
TGCAGTGCTAGTTCGGGACAGGGGTACAATGAGCAGTTCTTC
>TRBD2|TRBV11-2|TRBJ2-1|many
CASSLGGFEQFF
TGTGCCAGCAGCTTGGGGGGGTTTGAGCAGTTCTTC
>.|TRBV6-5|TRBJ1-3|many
CASTDWGAGAISGNTIYF
TGTGCCAGCACCGACTGGGGGGCAGGGGCCATCTCTGGAAACACCATATATTTT
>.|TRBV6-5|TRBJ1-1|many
CASSYSEGEAFF
TGTGCCAGCAGTTACTCGGAAGGTGAAGCTTTCTTT
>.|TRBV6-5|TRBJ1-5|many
CASSYEAPISNQPQHF
TGTGCCAGCAGTTACGAGGCACCTATTAGCAATCAGCCCCAGCATTTT
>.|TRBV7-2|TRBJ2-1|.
CASSVMDGYNEQFF
TGTGCCAGCAGCGTTATGGACGGATACAATGAGCAGTTCTTC
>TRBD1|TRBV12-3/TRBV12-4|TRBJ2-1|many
CASSTLTGGEQFF
TGTGCCAGCAGTACCTTGACAGGGGGCGAGCAGTTCTTC
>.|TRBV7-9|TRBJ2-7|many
CASSPRTDGTEQYF
TGTGCCAGCAGCCCTAGGACAGACGGCACCGAGCAGTACTTC
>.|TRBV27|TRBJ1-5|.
CASSLIGGNQPQHF
TGTGCCAGCAGTTTAATTGGGGGAAATCAGCCCCAGCATTTT
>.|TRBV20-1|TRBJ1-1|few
CSASSLTDSNTEAFF
TGCAGTGCTAGTTCCTTGACAGACTCGAACACTGAAGCTTTCTTT
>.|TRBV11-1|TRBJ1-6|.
CASSLSTPGQNSPLHF
TGTGCCAGCAGCTTAAGCACTCCCGGCCAAAATTCACCCCTCCACTTT
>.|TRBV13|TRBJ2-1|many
CASSFAARGDEQFF
TGTGCCAGCAGCTTCGCTGCTAGAGGAGATGAGCAGTTCTTC
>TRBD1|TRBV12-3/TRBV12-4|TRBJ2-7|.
CASSRDRGDEQYF
TGTGCCAGCAGTCGGGACAGGGGCGACGAGCAGTACTTC